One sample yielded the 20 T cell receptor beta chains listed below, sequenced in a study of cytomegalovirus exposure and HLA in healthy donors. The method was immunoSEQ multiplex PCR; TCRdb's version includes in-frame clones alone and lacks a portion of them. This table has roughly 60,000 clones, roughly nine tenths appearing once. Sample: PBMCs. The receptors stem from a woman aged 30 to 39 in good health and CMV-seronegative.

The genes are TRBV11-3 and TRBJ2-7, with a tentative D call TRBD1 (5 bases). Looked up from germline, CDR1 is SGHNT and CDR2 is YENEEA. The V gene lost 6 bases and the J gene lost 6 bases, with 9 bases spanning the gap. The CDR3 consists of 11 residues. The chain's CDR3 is CASRGQGEQYF. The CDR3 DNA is TGTGCCAGCAGAGGGCAGGGCGAGCAGTACTTC.

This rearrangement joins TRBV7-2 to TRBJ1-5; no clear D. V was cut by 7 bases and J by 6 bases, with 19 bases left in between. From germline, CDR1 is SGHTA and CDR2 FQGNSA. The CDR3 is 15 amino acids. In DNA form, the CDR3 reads TGTGCCAGCACCTACTCCTCTTCGAGGTTTCAGCCCCAGCATTTT. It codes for CASTYSSSRFQPQHF. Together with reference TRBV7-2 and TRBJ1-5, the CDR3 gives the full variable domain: GAGVSQSPSNKVTEKGKDVELRCDPISGHTALYWYRQSLGQGLEFLIYFQGNSAPDKSGLPSDRFSAERTGGSVSTLTIQRTQQEDSAVYLCASTYSSSRFQPQHFGDGTRLSIL.

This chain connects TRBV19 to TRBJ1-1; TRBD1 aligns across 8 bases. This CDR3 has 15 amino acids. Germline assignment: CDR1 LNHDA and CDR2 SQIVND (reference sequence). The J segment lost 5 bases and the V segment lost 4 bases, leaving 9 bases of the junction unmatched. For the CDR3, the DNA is TGTGCCAGTAGTACCTACGACAGGGGCGGAACTGAAGCTTTCTTT. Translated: CASSTYDRGGTEAFF. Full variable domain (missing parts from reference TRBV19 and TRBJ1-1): DGGITQSPKYLFRKEGQNVTLSCEQNLNHDAMYWYRQDPGQGLRLIYYSQIVNDFQKGDIAEGYSVSREKKESFPLTVTSAQKNPTAFYLCASSTYDRGGTEAFFGQGTRLTVV.

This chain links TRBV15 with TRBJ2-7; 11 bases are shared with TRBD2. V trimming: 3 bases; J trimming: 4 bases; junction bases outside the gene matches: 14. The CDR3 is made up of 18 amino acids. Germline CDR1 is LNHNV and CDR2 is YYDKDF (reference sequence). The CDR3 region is CATSRALAGGIIPYEQYF. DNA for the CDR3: TGTGCCACCAGCAGGGCCCTAGCGGGAGGTATCATACCGTACGAGCAGTACTTC.

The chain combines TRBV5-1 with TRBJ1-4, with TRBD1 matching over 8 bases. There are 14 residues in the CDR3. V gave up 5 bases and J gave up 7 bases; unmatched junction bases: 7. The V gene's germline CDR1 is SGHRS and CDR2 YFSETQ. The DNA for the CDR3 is TGCGCCAGCAGAGGGGGACAGGTCGGTGAAAAACTGTTTTTT. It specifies CASRGGQVGEKLFF.

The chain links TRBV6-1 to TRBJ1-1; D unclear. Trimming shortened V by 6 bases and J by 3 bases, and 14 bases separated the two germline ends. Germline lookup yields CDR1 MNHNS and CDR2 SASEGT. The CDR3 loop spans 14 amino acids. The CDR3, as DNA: TGTGCCAGCAGCAGTTTTAGCCGGGACACTGAAGCTTTCTTT. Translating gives CASSSFSRDTEAFF.

CDR3 sequence (DNA): TGTGCCAGCAGGGGTCAGGGTTCAGGAAACTATGGCTACACCTTC. Encoded protein: CASRGQGSGNYGYTF. The chain joins TRBV5-6 to TRBJ1-2; a weak D match, TRBD1 (5 bases). V lost 5 bases, J lost 2 bases, and 16 bases lay in between. This CDR3 region has 15 residues. Germline lookup yields CDR1 SGHDT and CDR2 YYEEEE.

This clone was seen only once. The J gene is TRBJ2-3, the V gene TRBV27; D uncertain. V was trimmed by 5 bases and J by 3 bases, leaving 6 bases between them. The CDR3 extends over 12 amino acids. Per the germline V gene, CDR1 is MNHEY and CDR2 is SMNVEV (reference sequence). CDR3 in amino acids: CASSTETDTQYF. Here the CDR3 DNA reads TGTGCCAGCAGTACCGAGACAGATACGCAGTATTTT.

In nucleotides, the CDR3 is TGTGCCACCAGCAGGAGCGGAACGACCACCGGGGAGCTGTTTTTT. Translation: CATSRSGTTTGELFF. This chain joins TRBV15 and TRBJ2-2; perhaps TRBD2 as D (5 bases). CDR3 length: 15 residues. Germline V gene lookup returns CDR1 LNHNV and CDR2 YYDKDF (reference sequence). The V end lost 3 bases, the J end lost 4 bases, and 12 bases lay between the germline ends.

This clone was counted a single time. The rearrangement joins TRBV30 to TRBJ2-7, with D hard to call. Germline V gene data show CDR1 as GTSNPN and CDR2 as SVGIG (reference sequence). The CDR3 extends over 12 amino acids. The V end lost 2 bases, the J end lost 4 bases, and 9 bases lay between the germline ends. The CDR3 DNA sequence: TGTGCCTGGAGTCATGAAGAGTACGAGCAGTACTTC. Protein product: CAWSHEEYEQYF.

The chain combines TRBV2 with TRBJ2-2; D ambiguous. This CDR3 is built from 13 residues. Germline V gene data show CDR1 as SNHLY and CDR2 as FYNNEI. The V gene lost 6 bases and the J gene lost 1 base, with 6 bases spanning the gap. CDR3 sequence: CASSPQNTGELFF. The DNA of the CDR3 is TGTGCCAGCAGCCCACAGAACACCGGGGAGCTGTTTTTT.

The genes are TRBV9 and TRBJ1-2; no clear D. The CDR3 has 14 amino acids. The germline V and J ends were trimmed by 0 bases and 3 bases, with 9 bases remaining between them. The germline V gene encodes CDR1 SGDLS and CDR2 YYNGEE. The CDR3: CASSVGSGDYGYTF. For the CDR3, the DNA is TGTGCCAGCAGCGTAGGATCCGGAGACTATGGCTACACCTTC. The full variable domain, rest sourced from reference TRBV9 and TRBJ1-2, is DSGVTQTPKHLITATGQRVTLRCSPRSGDLSVYWYQQSLDQGLQFLIQYYNGEERAKGNILERFSAQQFPDLHSELNLSSLELGDSALYFCASSVGSGDYGYTFGSGTRLTVV.

CDR3 bases: TGCAGCGATTTACAGGGAGTGACCACTGAAGCTTTCTTT. Translated: CSDLQGVTTEAFF. The chain is built from TRBV29-1 and TRBJ1-1, with D possibly matching TRBD1 (6 bases). The CDR3 extends over 13 amino acids. Germline loops: CDR1 SQVTM, CDR2 ANQGSEA. Trimming left V 7 bases short and J 4 bases short, with 16 bases between.

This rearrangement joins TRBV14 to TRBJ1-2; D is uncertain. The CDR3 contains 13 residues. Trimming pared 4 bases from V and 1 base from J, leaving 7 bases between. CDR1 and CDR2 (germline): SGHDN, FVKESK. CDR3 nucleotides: TGTGCCAGCAGCCTAGCCAATAACTATGGCTACACCTTC. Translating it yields CASSLANNYGYTF.

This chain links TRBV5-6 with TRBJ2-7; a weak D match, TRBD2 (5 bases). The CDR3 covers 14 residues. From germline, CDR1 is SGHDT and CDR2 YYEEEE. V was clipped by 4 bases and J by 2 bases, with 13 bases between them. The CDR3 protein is CASSPWTPPYEQYF. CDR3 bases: TGTGCCAGCAGCCCATGGACTCCTCCCTACGAGCAGTACTTC.

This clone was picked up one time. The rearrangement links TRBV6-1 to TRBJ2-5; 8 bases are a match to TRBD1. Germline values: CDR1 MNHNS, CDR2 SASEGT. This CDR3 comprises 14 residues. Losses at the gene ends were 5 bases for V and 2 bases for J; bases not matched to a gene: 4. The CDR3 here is CASSKRDRQETQYF. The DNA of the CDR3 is TGTGCCAGCAGTAAACGGGACAGGCAAGAGACCCAGTACTTC.

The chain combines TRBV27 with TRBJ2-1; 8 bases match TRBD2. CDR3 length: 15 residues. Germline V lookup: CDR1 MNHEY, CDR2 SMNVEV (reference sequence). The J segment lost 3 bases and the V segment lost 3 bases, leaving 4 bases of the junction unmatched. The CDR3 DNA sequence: TGTGCCAGCAGTTTCATAGCGGGGCACTACAATGAGCAGTTCTTC. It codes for CASSFIAGHYNEQFF.

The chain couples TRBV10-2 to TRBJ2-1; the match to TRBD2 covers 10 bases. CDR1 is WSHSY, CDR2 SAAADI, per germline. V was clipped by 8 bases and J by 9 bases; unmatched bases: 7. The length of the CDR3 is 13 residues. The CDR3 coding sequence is TGCGCCAGCCGCCTAGCGGGAGCTCTTGAGCAGTTCTTC. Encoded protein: CASRLAGALEQFF.

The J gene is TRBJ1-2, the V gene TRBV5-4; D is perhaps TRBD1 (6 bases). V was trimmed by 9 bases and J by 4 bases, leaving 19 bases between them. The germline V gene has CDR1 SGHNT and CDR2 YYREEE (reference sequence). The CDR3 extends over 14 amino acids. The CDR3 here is CATGGQPSSYGYTF. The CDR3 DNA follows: TGTGCCACCGGAGGACAGCCGAGCAGCTATGGCTACACCTTC. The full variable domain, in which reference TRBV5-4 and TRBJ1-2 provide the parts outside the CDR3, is ETGVTQSPTHLIKTRGQQVTLRCSSQSGHNTVSWYQQALGQGPQFIFQYYREEENGRGNFPPRFSGLQFPNYSSELNVNALELDDSALYLCATGGQPSSYGYTFGSGTRLTVV.

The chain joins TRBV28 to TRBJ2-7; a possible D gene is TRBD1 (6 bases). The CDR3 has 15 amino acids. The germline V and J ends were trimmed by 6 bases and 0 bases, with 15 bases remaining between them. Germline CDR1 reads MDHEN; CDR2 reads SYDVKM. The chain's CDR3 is CASSSGTTSSYEQYF. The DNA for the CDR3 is TGTGCCAGCAGCTCCGGGACAACCAGCTCCTACGAGCAGTACTTC. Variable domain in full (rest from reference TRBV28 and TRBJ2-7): DVKVTQSSRYLVKRTGEKVFLECVQDMDHENMFWYRQDPGLGLRLIYFSYDVKMKEKGDIPEGYSVSREKKERFSLILESASTNQTSMYLCASSSGTTSSYEQYFGPGTRLTVT.